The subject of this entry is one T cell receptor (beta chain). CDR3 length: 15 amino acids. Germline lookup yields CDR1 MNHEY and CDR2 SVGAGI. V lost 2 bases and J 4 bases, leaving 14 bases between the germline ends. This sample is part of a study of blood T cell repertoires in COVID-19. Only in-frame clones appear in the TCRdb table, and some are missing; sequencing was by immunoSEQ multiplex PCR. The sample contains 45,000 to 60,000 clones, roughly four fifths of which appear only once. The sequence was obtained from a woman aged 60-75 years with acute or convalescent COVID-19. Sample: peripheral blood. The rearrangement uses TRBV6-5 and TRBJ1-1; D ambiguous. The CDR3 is CASSYGGIDPTEAFF. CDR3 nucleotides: TGTGCCAGCAGTTACGGCGGGATAGATCCCACTGAAGCTTTCTTT.